The 21 T cell receptor beta chains given below trace back to one sample, sequenced in a study of T cells in women clearing cervical HPV infection. The protocol was immunoSEQ multiplex PCR, while the TCRdb copy is restricted to in-frame clones and leaves out a portion. This table holds tens of thousands of clones. Specimen: blood buffy coat. These receptors were obtained from a woman between 18 and 70 years old with a cervical HPV16 infection that either progressed to CIN3+ or cleared (not recorded which).

On this clone: The CDR3 end lies 3 residues beyond the end of the read and is filled in from the germline J gene. The chain carries TRBV18 and TRBJ2-1, with a tentative D call TRBD1 (5 bases). The CDR3 is made up of 14 amino acids. Looked up from germline, CDR1 is KGHSH and CDR2 is LQKENI. V dropped 3 bases and J dropped 6 bases, with 12 bases sitting between them. The CDR3 here is CASSPPGSINEQFF. CDR3 DNA, as far as it was read: TGTGCCAGCTCACCCCCAGGGTCAATCAATGAG.

As regards this clone: The junction and the germline gene differ at one end; a read error may be behind it. CDR3 residues: CASSSRLAAKTGELFF. The CDR3 DNA, read in part, is TGTGCCAGTAGTAGCCGGCTAGCGGCGAAAACCGGGGAG. The chain recombines TRBV19 with TRBJ2-2, with TRBD2 matching 7 bases. The read stops 3 residues short of the end of the CDR3; the missing end is completed from the germline J gene. Germline V gene sequence: CDR1 LNHDA, CDR2 SQIVND (reference sequence). CDR3 length: 16 amino acids.

A word on this clone: The DNA ends 3 residues before the CDR3 does, and the rest of the CDR3 is filled in from the germline J gene. The chain carries TRBV5-1 and TRBJ2-3; 7 bases align to TRBD1. This CDR3 is built from 16 residues. Per germline, CDR1 SGHRS and CDR2 YFSETQ. V dropped 0 bases and J dropped 3; count of bases not matched to a gene: 7. The sequenced part of the CDR3 DNA is TGCGCCAGCAGCTTGGTCGCAGGGGGTATGACAGATACG. This gives the protein CASSLVAGGMTDT. The entire CDR3 reads CASSLVAGGMTDTQYF.

As for this clone: The CDR3 goes on 3 residues after the read ends, and that part is filled in from the germline J gene. V is TRBV19 and J is TRBJ2-2; a weak D match, TRBD1 (6 bases). Germline assignment: CDR1 LNHDA and CDR2 SQIVND (reference sequence). The CDR3 extends over 15 amino acids. Trimming removed 6 bases at V and 2 bases at J, with 13 bases between. CDR3 bases read: TGTGCCAGTAGGAGACAGGACCCTAACACCGGGGAG. It encodes CASRRQDPNTGE. The entire CDR3 is CASRRQDPNTGELFF.

Concerning this clone itself: The read ends 3 residues before the CDR3 terminus; that terminus is restored from the germline J gene. The chain combines TRBV19 with TRBJ2-1; D perhaps matches TRBD1 (5 bases). This CDR3 region has 15 residues. From germline, CDR1 is LNHDA and CDR2 SQIVND (reference sequence). V was clipped by 5 bases and J by 1 base, with 12 bases between them. The sequenced CDR3 bases are TGTGCCAGTAGTCTGACAGCGCGGTCCTACAATGAG. It encodes CASSLTARSYNE. The complete CDR3 protein is CASSLTARSYNEQFF.

About this clone itself: Read data end 3 residues before the CDR3 end; the end is taken from the germline J gene. The genes are TRBV7-9 and TRBJ1-2; D not resolved. The CDR3 is 14 residues long. Germline V gene data show CDR1 as SEHNR and CDR2 as FQNEAQ (reference sequence). Partial CDR3 DNA: TGTGCCAGCAGCTTTCGCGGGAGCTCCTACGAC. Translated, it gives CASSFRGSSYD. The entire CDR3 protein is CASSFRGSSYDYTF. The full variable domain, its missing parts supplied by reference TRBV7-9 and TRBJ1-2, is DTGVSQNPRHKITKRGQNVTFRCDPISEHNRLYWYRQTLGQGPEFLTYFQNEAQLEKSRLLSDRFSAERPKGSFSTLEIQRTEQGDSAMYLCASSFRGSSYDYTFGSGTRLTVV.

To note about this clone: The CDR3 extends 3 residues past the end of the read, so its final part is completed from the germline J gene. V and J are TRBV19 and TRBJ2-4, with D possibly being TRBD1 (6 bases). The germline CDR1 and CDR2 sequences are LNHDA and SQIVND (reference sequence). The length of the CDR3 is 13 residues. The sequenced CDR3 bases are TGTGCCAGTACGGACAGCTCCTTCTATGGT. Its protein product is CASTDSSFYG. From start to end, the CDR3 is CASTDSSFYGQYF. The full variable domain, its missing parts supplied by reference TRBV19 and TRBJ2-4, is DGGITQSPKYLFRKEGQNVTLSCEQNLNHDAMYWYRQDPGQGLRLIYYSQIVNDFQKGDIAEGYSVSREKKESFPLTVTSAQKNPTAFYLCASTDSSFYGQYFGAGTRLSVL.

The part of the CDR3 DNA that was read is TGCGCCAGCAGCCTACCCGGGACAGTTAATGAAAAA. It is translated as CASSLPGTVNEK. The CDR3 as a whole reads CASSLPGTVNEKLFF. This sequence joins TRBV5-1 and TRBJ1-4; 7 bases are a match to TRBD1. The read ends 3 residues shy of where the CDR3 ends; the end is completed using the germline J gene. CDR1 and CDR2 (germline): SGHRS, YFSETQ. This CDR3 has 15 amino acids. Trimming removed 4 bases from V and 4 bases from J; junction bases left unmatched: 7.

Turning to this clone: The read ends 3 residues early relative to the CDR3; the germline J gene fills the gap. The chain joins TRBV11-2 to TRBJ2-5; D is ambiguous. The CDR3 is 13 amino acids. V lost 2 bases, J lost 3 bases, and 7 bases lay in between. Germline CDR1 reads SGHAT; CDR2 reads FQNNGV. Partial CDR3 DNA: TGTGCCAGCAGCTTACACGAGGAAGAGACC. Amino acid sequence: CASSLHEEET. In full, the CDR3 reads CASSLHEEETQYF. Variable domain in full (rest from reference TRBV11-2 and TRBJ2-5): EAGVAQSPRYKIIEKRQSVAFWCNPISGHATLYWYQQILGQGPKLLIQFQNNGVVDDSQLPKDRFSAERLKGVDSTLKIQPAKLEDSAVYLCASSLHEEETQYFGPGTRLLVL.

As to this clone: The read finishes 3 residues shy of the CDR3 end, and the germline J gene is used to complete it. The chain links TRBV5-1 to TRBJ2-5, with D possibly being TRBD1 (7 bases). V shed 3 bases and J shed 7 bases, with 13 bases lying between them. The CDR3 loop spans 13 amino acids. Germline assignment: CDR1 SGHRS and CDR2 YFSETQ. CDR3 bases read: TGCGCCAGCAGCTCCCGTCAGGGGGGGACC. It specifies CASSSRQGGT. The entire CDR3 protein is CASSSRQGGTQYF.

About this clone itself: Read data end 3 residues before the CDR3 end; the end is taken from the germline J gene. This chain joins TRBV7-2 and TRBJ1-6; D gene ambiguous. The CDR3 length is 13 residues. Germline-derived CDR1 and CDR2 are SGHTA and FQGNSA. Trimming removed 4 bases from V and 9 bases from J, with 10 bases in between. Incomplete CDR3 DNA: TGTGCCAGCAGCTCAAATCCAGTTTCACCC. Encoded protein: CASSSNPVSP. The full-length CDR3 reads as CASSSNPVSPLHF.

Worth noting for this clone: The sequenced fragment ends 3 residues before the CDR3 boundary, so the rest is inferred from the germline J gene. The chain links TRBV11-1 to TRBJ2-4; D uncertain. Germline V gene data show CDR1 as SGHAT and CDR2 as FQDESV (reference sequence). CDR3 size: 14 residues. CDR3 in amino acids: CASSPGSGHYGQYF. The CDR3 bases that were read are TGTGCCAGCAGCCCCGGGTCCGGCCATTATGGT.

On this clone: The missing CDR3 end, 3 residues past where the read stops, is filled in from the germline J gene. The J gene is TRBJ2-7, the V gene TRBV7-8; D is possibly TRBD2 (6 bases). This CDR3 spans 13 amino acids. Trimming removed 5 bases from V and 3 bases from J, with 11 bases in between. Germline CDR1 and CDR2: SGHVS and FQNEAQ. CDR3 DNA (partial): TGTGCCAGCAGCCTACCCGGGGGCTACGAG. Protein sequence: CASSLPGGYE. The full-length CDR3 reads as CASSLPGGYEQYF.

As concerns this clone: The read ends 3 residues early relative to the CDR3; the germline J gene fills the gap. This chain links TRBV20-1 with TRBJ2-4, with 14 bases fitting TRBD2. The CDR3 is 15 residues long. V dropped 6 bases and J dropped 5; count of bases not matched to a gene: 6. Per germline, CDR1 DFQATT and CDR2 SNEGSKA (reference sequence). The chain's CDR3 is CSARLAGGVENIQYF. The DNA read from the CDR3 is TGCAGTGCCAGACTAGCGGGGGGGGTCGAAAACATT.

CDR3 DNA (partial): TGTGCCACCACAGGGGGCGCGAACACCGGGGAG. This encodes CATTGGANTGE. The complete CDR3 reads CATTGGANTGELFF. The chain joins TRBV2 to TRBJ2-2, with 9 bases lining up with TRBD1. Sequencing ends 3 residues short of the CDR3 end; the germline J gene provides the rest. The V gene's germline CDR1 is SNHLY and CDR2 FYNNEI. The CDR3 has 14 residues. The J segment lost 0 bases and the V segment lost 10 bases, leaving 3 bases of the junction unmatched.

Comment on this clone: The junction departs from the called germline gene at one end, perhaps through a read error. Other DNA sequences in the sample encode the same CDR3. CDR3 DNA, as far as it was read: TGCAGTGCTAGAGATCCACAGTCCTCTGGAAACACG. This encodes CSARDPQSSGNT. Given in full, the CDR3 is CSARDPQSSGNTIYF. This chain links TRBV20-1 with TRBJ1-3; no firm D call. The read is 3 residues too short to cover the CDR3 end, so that end is filled in from the germline J gene. Germline V gene lookup returns CDR1 DFQATT and CDR2 SNEGSKA (reference sequence). The CDR3 totals 15 residues.

CDR3 loop: CAKREAPGRRDSYNDYTF. CDR3 bases read: TGTGCCAAGAGGGAGGCCCCCGGACGCCGGGACAGCTACAATGAC. The rearrangement joins TRBV18 to TRBJ1-2; TRBD1 agrees at 7 bases. The sequence runs out 3 residues before the end of the CDR3; the remainder is reconstructed from the germline J gene. CDR3 size: 18 residues. Germline V gene data show CDR1 as KGHSH and CDR2 as LQKENI.

On this clone: The observed sequence ends 3 residues before the CDR3 terminus, with the missing tail filled in from the germline J gene. This rearrangement joins TRBV18 to TRBJ1-2; 7 nucleotides align to TRBD1. The CDR3 has 14 amino acids. CDR1 is KGHSH and CDR2 is LQKENI in the germline V gene. CDR3 DNA, as far as it was read: TGTGCCAGCTCACCTCTGACAGGGTTCTACGAC. It encodes CASSPLTGFYD. The entire CDR3 protein is CASSPLTGFYDYTF.

To note about this clone: The DNA ends 3 residues before the CDR3 does, and the rest of the CDR3 is filled in from the germline J gene. The chain links TRBV18 to TRBJ1-6; D is perhaps TRBD1 (5 bases). Germline V gene sequence: CDR1 KGHSH, CDR2 LQKENI. The CDR3 covers 17 residues. Trimming pared 4 bases from V and 0 bases from J, leaving 13 bases between. The CDR3 DNA, read in part, is TGTGCCAGCTCACTTGACGCAGGGAGCTCCTATAATTCACCC. Translation gives CASSLDAGSSYNSP. The CDR3 in its entirety is CASSLDAGSSYNSPLHF.

Concerning this clone: The read finishes 3 residues shy of the CDR3 end, and the germline J gene is used to complete it. This chain connects TRBV20-1 to TRBJ2-3; 7 positions match TRBD2. V dropped 4 bases and J dropped 4; count of bases not matched to a gene: 5. The germline V gene has CDR1 DFQATT and CDR2 SNEGSKA (reference sequence). This CDR3 region has 13 residues. The sequenced CDR3 bases are TGCAGTGCTAACGGACTAGTCGCAGATACG. It codes for CSANGLVADT. The whole CDR3 protein reads CSANGLVADTQYF.

In regard to this clone: Read data end 3 residues before the CDR3 end; the end is taken from the germline J gene. J is TRBJ1-5 and V is TRBV7-9; no firm D call. CDR1 is SEHNR and CDR2 is FQNEAQ in the germline V gene (reference sequence). CDR3 length: 12 amino acids. Deletions cut 0 bases from V and 6 bases from J, with 3 bases between. CDR3 loop: CASSLAAQPQHF. The DNA read from the CDR3 is TGTGCCAGCAGCTTAGCGGCTCAGCCC.